This entry concerns a single T cell receptor (beta chain). Its cognate antigen is unknown. The sample is drawn from a study of cytomegalovirus exposure and HLA in healthy donors. General study points: Later analysis reportedly placed an Asian-associated ancestry cluster below the roughly 700-donor mean in N-insertions.

Vbeta (60) and Jbeta (13) primers were used in the PCR. The repertoire was sequenced with immunoSEQ multiplex PCR; TCRdb's copy has only in-frame clones and lacks some. The table has roughly 100,000 clones, about 74% seen once; the top ten hold roughly 4.9%. CDR1 is SEHNR, CDR2 FQNEAQ, per germline (reference sequence). J was trimmed by 0 bases and V by 5 bases; bases with no gene match: 8. This CDR3 comprises 18 residues. The V call is TRBV7-9, the J call TRBJ2-2; 11 nucleotides match TRBD1. The TCR sequence derives from a female donor in good health and CMV-seropositive. The sequenced material came from PBMCs. CDR3 coding DNA: TGTGCCAGCAGCCAAAGGGACAGGGGGTTAACGAACACCGGGGAGCTGTTTTTT. The encoded protein is CASSQRDRGLTNTGELFF.